This is a list of T cell receptor beta chains from one sample in a study of T cells in Graves' hyperthyroidism and ophthalmopathy. TCRdb reprocessed the multiplex PCR reads with MiXCR, giving one entry per CDR3 protein. The sample holds fewer than 650,000 distinct CDR3 sequences; 14% are singletons and the top ten take roughly 7%. The sample comprised blood. The receptors derive from a woman aged 18-30 years with Graves' ophthalmopathy. The CDR3 runs from the conserved cysteine through the conserved F or W. A D gene is named only where the DNA matches it firmly. Clone size is not always given. Where it is, it says once, few, many or a class for expanded clones.

J gene,D gene,clone size,V gene,CDR3 DNA,CDR3 protein
TRBJ1-4,NA,few,TRBV24-1,TGTACCACCAGTGACCCGACCCAGGGGTCAAATGAAAAACTGTTTTTT,CTTSDPTQGSNEKLFF
TRBJ1-1,TRBD1,many,TRBV19,TGTGCCAGTAGTATGAATGGGGACGACAGGGGCGACACTGAAGCTTTCTTT,CASSMNGDDRGDTEAFF
TRBJ1-4,TRBD1,many,TRBV11-2,TGTGCCAGCAGCTTACTACAGGGGGCTCGGGAAAAACTGTTTTTT,CASSLLQGAREKLFF
TRBJ2-1,TRBD2,many,TRBV28,TGTGCCAGCAAACCATCAGGGACTAGCGGGATGTTTGAGCAGTTCTTC,CASKPSGTSGMFEQFF
TRBJ2-1,TRBD2,many,TRBV3-1,TGTGCCAGCAGCCAAGGGTTTGGCGGGAGGGCTCACAATGAGCAGTTCTTC,CASSQGFGGRAHNEQFF
TRBJ2-1,TRBD2,few,TRBV11-2,TGCGCCAGCAGCCCGCTCGGGACGGGGGGGTACAATGAGCAGTTCTTC,CASSPLGTGGYNEQFF
TRBJ1-3,NA,few,TRBV4-1,TGCGCCAGCAGCCAAGACTCAGGGAGCTCTGGAAACACCATATATTTT,CASSQDSGSSGNTIYF
TRBJ1-1,NA,NA,TRBV29-1,TGCAGCGTTGATGATGGGGATCGGACAGTCACTGAAGCTTTCTTT,CSVDDGDRTVTEAFF
TRBJ2-7,NA,few,TRBV27,TGTGCCAGCAGTTTAAGAACCTCCGGACCCGGGAAATCCTACGAGCAGTACTTC,CASSLRTSGPGKSYEQYF
TRBJ2-7,NA,many,TRBV25-1,TGTGCCAGCAGTGCCGGACGGACCTACGAGCAGTACTTC,CASSAGRTYEQYF
TRBJ2-5,NA,many,TRBV20-1,TGCAGTGCTAGAGCAGGGCAAGAGACCCAGTACTTC,CSARAGQETQYF
TRBJ2-1,NA,many,TRBV19,TGTGCCAGTAGTATTGGACTTCCAGCCGATGAGCAGTTCTTC,CASSIGLPADEQFF
TRBJ2-1,TRBD2,many,TRBV12-3/TRBV12-4,TGTGCCAGCAGTTTCGGGACTAGCGGGAACGACAATGAGCAGTTCTTC,CASSFGTSGNDNEQFF
TRBJ2-1,TRBD2,NA,TRBV9,TGTGCCAGCAGCGTAGTCCTAGCGGGAGGGCCTAATGAGCAGTTCTTC,CASSVVLAGGPNEQFF